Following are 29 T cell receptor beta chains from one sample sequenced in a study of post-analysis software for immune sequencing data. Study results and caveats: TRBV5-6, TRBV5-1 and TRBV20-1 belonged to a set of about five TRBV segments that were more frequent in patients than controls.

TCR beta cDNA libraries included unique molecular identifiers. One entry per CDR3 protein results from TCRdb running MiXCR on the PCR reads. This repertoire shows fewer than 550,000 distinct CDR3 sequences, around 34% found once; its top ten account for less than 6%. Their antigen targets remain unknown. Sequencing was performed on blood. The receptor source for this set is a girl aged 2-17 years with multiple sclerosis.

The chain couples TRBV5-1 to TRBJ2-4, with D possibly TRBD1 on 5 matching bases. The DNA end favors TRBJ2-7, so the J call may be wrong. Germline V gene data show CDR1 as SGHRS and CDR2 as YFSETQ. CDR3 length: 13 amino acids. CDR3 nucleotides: TGCGCCAGCAGCTTTGACAGAACCTACGAGCAGTACTTC. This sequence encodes CASSFDRTYEQYF.

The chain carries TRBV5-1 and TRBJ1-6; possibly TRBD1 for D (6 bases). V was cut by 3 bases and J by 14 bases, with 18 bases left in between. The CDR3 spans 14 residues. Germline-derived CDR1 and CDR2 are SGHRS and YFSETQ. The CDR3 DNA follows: TGCGCCAGCAGCTGGACAGATGGGAGGGGAACCCTCCACTTT. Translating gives CASSWTDGRGTLHF.

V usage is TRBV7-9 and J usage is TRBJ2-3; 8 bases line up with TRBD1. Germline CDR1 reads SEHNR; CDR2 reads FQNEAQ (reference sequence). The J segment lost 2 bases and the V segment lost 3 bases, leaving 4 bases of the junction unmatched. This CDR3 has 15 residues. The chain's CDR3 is CASSLKDRDTDTQYF. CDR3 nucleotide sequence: TGTGCCAGCAGCTTGAAGGACAGGGACACAGATACGCAGTATTTT.

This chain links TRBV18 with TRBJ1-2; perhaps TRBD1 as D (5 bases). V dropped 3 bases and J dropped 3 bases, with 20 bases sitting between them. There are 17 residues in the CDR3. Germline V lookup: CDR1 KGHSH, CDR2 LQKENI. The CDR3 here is CASSPGHLLREDYGYTF. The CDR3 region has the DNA TGTGCCAGCTCACCCGGACACCTACTTCGGGAGGACTATGGCTACACCTTC.

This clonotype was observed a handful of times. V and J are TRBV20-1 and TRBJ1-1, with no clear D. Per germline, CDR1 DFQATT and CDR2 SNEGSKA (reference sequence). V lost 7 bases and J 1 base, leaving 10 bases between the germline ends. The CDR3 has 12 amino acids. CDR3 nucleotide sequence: TGCAGTGGGGAGGAACCGAACACTGAAGCTTTCTTT. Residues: CSGEEPNTEAFF.

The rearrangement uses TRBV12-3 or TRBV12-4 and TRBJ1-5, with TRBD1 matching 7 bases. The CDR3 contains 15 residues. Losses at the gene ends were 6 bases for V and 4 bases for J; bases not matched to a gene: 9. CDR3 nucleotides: TGTGCCAGCAGCCCCGGGACAGTAGGGAATCAGCCCCAGCATTTT. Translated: CASSPGTVGNQPQHF.

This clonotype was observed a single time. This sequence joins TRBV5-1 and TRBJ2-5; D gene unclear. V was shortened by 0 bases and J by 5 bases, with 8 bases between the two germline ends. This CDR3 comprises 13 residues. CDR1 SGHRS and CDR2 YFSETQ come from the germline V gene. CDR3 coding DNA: TGCGCCAGCAGCTTGGCCCATGGGGAGACCCAGTACTTC. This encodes CASSLAHGETQYF.

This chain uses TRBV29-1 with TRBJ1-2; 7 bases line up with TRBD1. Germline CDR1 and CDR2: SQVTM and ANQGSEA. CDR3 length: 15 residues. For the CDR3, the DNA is TGCATCATGGACAGAAGAAAAGGGGGCCTCTATGGCTACACCTTC. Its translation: CIMDRRKGGLYGYTF. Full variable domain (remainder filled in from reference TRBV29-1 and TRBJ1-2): SAVISQKPSRDICQRGTSLTIQCQVDSQVTMMFWYRQQPGQSLTLIATANQGSEATYESGFVIDKFPISRPNLTFSTLTVSNMSPEDSSIYLCIMDRRKGGLYGYTFGSGTRLTVV.

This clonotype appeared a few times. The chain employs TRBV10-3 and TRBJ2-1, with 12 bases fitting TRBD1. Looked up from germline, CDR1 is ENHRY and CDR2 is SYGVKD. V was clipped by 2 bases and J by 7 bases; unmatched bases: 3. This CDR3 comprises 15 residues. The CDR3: CAISEGTGGPNEQFF. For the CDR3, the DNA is TGTGCCATCAGTGAGGGGACAGGGGGCCCGAATGAGCAGTTCTTC.

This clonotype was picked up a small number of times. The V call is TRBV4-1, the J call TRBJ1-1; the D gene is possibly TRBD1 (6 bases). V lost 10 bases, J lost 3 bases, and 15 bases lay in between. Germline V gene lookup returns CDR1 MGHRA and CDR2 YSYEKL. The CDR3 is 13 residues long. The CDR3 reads CATRQARDTEAFF. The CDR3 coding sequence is TGCGCCACTAGACAGGCGAGGGACACTGAAGCTTTCTTT.

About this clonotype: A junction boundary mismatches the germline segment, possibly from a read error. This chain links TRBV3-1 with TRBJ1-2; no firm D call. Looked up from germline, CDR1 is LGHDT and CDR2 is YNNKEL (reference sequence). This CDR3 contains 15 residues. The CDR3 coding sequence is TGTGCCAGCAGACAAGAGGGAAGGATTAACTATGGCTACACCTTC. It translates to CASRQEGRINYGYTF.

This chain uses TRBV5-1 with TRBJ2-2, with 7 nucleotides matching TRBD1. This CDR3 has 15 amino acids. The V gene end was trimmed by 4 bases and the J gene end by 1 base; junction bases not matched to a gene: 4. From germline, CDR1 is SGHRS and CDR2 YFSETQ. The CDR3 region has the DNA TGCGCCAGCAGCATGACAGGGAAGAACACCGGGGAGCTGTTTTTT. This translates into CASSMTGKNTGELFF.

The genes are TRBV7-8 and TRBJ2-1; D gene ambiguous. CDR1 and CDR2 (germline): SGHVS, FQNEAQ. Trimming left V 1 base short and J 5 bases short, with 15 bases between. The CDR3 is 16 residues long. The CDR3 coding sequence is TGTGCCAGCAGCTTAGAGTCTTGGCTGGTTCACAATGAGCAGTTCTTC. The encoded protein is CASSLESWLVHNEQFF. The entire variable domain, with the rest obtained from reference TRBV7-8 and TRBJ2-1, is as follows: GAGVSQSPRYKVAKRGQDVALRCDPISGHVSLFWYQQALGQGPEFLTYFQNEAQLDKSGLPSDRFFAERPEGSVSTLKIQRTQQEDSAVYLCASSLESWLVHNEQFFGPGTRLTVL.

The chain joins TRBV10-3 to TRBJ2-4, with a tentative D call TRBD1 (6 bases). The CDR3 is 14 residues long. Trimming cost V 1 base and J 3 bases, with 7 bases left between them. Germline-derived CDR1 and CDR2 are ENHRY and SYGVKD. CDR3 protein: CAISEWGLKNIQYF. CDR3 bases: TGTGCCATCAGTGAGTGGGGGCTCAAAAACATTCAGTACTTC.

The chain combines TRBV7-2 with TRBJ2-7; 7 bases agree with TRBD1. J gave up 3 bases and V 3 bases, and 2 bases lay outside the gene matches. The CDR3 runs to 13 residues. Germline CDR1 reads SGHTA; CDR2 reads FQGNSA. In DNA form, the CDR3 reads TGTGCCAGCAGCTTGGACAGGTGCTACGAGCAGTACTTC. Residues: CASSLDRCYEQYF. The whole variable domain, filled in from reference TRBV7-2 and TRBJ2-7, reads GAGVSQSPSNKVTEKGKDVELRCDPISGHTALYWYRQSLGQGLEFLIYFQGNSAPDKSGLPSDRFSAERTGGSVSTLTIQRTQQEDSAVYLCASSLDRCYEQYFGPGTRLTVT.

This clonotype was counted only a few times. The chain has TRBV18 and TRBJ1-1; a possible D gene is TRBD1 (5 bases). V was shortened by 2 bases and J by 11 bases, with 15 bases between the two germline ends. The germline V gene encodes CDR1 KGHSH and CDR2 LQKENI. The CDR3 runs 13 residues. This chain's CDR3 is CASSPGDYAEAFF. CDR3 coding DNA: TGTGCCAGCTCACCAGGGGACTACGCGGAGGCTTTCTTT.

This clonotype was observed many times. The CDR3 loop reads CASRLVDEQFF. The DNA for the CDR3 is TGCGCCAGCAGGCTTGTCGATGAGCAGTTCTTC. The chain uses TRBV5-1 and TRBJ2-1; D remains ambiguous. Germline CDR1 is SGHRS and CDR2 is YFSETQ. The CDR3 is 11 residues long. V gave up 5 bases and J gave up 8 bases, with 8 bases separating them. The variable domain in full, with the rest retrieved from reference TRBV5-1 and TRBJ2-1, is KAGVTQTPRYLIKTRGQQVTLSCSPISGHRSVSWYQQTPGQGLQFLFEYFSETQRNKGNFPGRFSGRQFSNSRSEMNVSTLELGDSALYLCASRLVDEQFFGPGTRLTVL.

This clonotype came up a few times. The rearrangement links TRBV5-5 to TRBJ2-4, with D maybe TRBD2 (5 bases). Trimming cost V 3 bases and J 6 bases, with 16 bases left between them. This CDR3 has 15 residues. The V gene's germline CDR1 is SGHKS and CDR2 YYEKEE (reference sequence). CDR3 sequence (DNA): TGTGCCAGCAGCTCACAACTAGATTCGGGAAACATTCAGTACTTC. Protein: CASSSQLDSGNIQYF.

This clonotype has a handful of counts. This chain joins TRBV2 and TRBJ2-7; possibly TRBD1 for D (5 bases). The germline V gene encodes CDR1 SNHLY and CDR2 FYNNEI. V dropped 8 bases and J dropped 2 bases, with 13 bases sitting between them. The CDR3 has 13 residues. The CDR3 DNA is TGTGCCAGCTTAATGGACATTACCTACGAGCAGTACTTC. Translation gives CASLMDITYEQYF.

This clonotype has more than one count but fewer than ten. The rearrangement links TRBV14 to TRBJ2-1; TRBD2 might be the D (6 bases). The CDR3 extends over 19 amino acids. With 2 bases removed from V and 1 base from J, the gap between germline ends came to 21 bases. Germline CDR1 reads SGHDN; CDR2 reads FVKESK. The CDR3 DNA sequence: TGTGCCAGCAGCCAAACTTTCGGGAGTCCCAGGAGGTCCTACAATGAGCAGTTCTTC. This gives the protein CASSQTFGSPRRSYNEQFF.

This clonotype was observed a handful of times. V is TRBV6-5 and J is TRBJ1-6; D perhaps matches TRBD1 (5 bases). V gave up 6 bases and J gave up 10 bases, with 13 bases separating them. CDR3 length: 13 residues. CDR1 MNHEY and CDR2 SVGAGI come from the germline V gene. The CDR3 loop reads CASSYGGSSPLHF. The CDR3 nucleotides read TGTGCCAGCAGCTACGGGGGAAGCTCACCCCTCCACTTT.

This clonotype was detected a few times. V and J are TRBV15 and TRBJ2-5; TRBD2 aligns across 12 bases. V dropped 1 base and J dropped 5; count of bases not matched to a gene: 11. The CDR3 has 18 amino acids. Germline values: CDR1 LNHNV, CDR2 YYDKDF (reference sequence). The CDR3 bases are TGTGCCACCAGCAGAGGACTAGCGGGGGCTTACGCCCTGGAGACCCAGTACTTC. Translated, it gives CATSRGLAGAYALETQYF.

The CDR3 DNA sequence: TGTGCCAGCAGTTTAGGGGGGCGGTCTAGCGGCCTAGCTAGCACAGATACGCAGTATTTT. This encodes CASSLGGRSSGLASTDTQYF. The gene calls are TRBV12-3 or TRBV12-4 and TRBJ2-3, with a weak D call TRBD2 (7 bases). This CDR3 spans 20 amino acids. V was cut by 1 base and J by 0 bases, with 23 bases left in between.

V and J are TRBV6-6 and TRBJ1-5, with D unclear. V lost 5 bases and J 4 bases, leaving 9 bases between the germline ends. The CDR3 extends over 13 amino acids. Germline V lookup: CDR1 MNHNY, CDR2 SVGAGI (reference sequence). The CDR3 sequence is CASSTPTNQPQHF. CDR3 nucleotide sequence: TGTGCCAGCAGTACCCCCACTAATCAGCCCCAGCATTTT.

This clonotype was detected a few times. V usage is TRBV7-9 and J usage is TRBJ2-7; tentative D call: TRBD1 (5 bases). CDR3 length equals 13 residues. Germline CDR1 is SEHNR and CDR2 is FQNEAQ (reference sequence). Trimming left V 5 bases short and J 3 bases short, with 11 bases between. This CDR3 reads CASSHRQFYEQYF. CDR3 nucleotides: TGTGCCAGCAGCCACCGACAGTTCTACGAGCAGTACTTC.

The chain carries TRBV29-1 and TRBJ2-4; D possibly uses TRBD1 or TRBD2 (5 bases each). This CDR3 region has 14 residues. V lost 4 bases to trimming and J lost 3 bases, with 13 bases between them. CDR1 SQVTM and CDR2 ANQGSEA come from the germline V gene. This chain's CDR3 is CSVARDGGKNIQYF. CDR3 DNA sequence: TGCAGCGTTGCTCGGGACGGCGGCAAAAACATTCAGTACTTC.

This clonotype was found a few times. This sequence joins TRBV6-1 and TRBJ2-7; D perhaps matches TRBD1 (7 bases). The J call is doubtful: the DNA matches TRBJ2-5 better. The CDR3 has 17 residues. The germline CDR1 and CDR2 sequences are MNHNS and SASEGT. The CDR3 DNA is TGTGCCAGCAGTCCAGAGACAGGGACTCTCAACTTGGGGACCCAGTACTTC. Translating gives CASSPETGTLNLGTQYF.

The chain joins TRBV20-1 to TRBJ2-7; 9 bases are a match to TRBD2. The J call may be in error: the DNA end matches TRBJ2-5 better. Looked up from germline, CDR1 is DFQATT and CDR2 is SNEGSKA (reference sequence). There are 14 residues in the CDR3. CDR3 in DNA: TGCAGTGCTAGTGCTAGCGGGGCAATTGAGACCCAGTACTTC. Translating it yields CSASASGAIETQYF.

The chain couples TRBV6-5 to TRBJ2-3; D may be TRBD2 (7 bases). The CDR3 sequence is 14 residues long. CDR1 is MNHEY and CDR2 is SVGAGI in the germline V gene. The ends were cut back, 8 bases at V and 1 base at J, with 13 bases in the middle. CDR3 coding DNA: TGTGCCAGCGGCGCGGGGGCTCGCACAGATACGCAGTATTTT. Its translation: CASGAGARTDTQYF.